These T cell receptor beta chains were read from a single sample in a study of human T cells and chemical hapten exposure. TCRdb used MiXCR to reprocess the RACE reads, holding one entry per CDR3 protein. Of 95,000 or so distinct CDR3 sequences in the sample, approximately 10% were seen once. Sequencing used whole blood, obtained in connection with sensitization to the hapten diphenylcyclopropenone (DPC). The receptors originated from a man aged 40-50 years with alopecia areata. Some clones in this sample may be carry-over from other donors' samples. Both conserved end residues are part of each CDR3. The order of the fields is CDR3 protein, CDR3 DNA, clone size, D gene, V gene, J gene. D genes are given only for firm matches. Not every row has a clone size; where given, it reads once, few, many or a size class.

CDR3 protein: CASSSPSTSGRGNEQFF
CDR3 DNA: TGTGCCAGCAGTTCCCCTTCGACTAGCGGGAGGGGGAATGAGCAGTTCTTC
clone size: .
D gene: TRBD2
V gene: TRBV28
J gene: TRBJ2-1

CDR3 protein: CASSPRTRGNEQFF
CDR3 DNA: TGTGCCAGCAGCCCTCGGACTAGGGGGAATGAGCAGTTCTTC
clone size: many
D gene: .
V gene: TRBV6-5
J gene: TRBJ2-1

CDR3 protein: CAFGRSPSSYEQYF
CDR3 DNA: TGTGCCTTCGGACGGTCCCCGAGCTCCTACGAGCAGTACTTC
clone size: .
D gene: .
V gene: TRBV30
J gene: TRBJ2-7

CDR3 protein: CASSFTGRDTQYF
CDR3 DNA: TGTGCCAGCAGTTTCACCGGGCGGGATACGCAGTATTTT
clone size: many
D gene: .
V gene: TRBV28
J gene: TRBJ2-3

CDR3 protein: CASSQRTSGRSADTQYF
CDR3 DNA: TGTGCCAGCAGCCAAAGGACTAGCGGGAGAAGTGCAGATACGCAGTATTTT
clone size: few
D gene: TRBD2
V gene: TRBV14
J gene: TRBJ2-3

CDR3 protein: CASSLEATGADTQYF
CDR3 DNA: TGTGCCAGCAGCTTAGAAGCGACAGGGGCAGATACGCAGTATTTT
clone size: .
D gene: TRBD1
V gene: TRBV7-2
J gene: TRBJ2-3

CDR3 protein: CASSLGPTAPSTDTQYF
CDR3 DNA: TGTGCCAGCAGCTTAGGCCCCACAGCTCCTAGCACAGATACGCAGTATTTT
clone size: few
D gene: .
V gene: TRBV13
J gene: TRBJ2-3

CDR3 protein: CASSLRGGARPPQHF
CDR3 DNA: TGTGCCAGCAGTTTAAGAGGGGGGGCCCGGCCGCCCCAGCATTTT
clone size: .
D gene: .
V gene: TRBV12-3/TRBV12-4
J gene: TRBJ1-5

CDR3 protein: CASRSGHPYEQYF
CDR3 DNA: TGTGCCAGCAGATCGGGACACCCCTACGAGCAGTACTTC
clone size: few
D gene: .
V gene: TRBV6-2/TRBV6-3
J gene: TRBJ2-7

CDR3 protein: CASTTASGRFLRTDTQYF
CDR3 DNA: TGTGCCAGCACGACGGCTAGCGGGAGGTTTTTAAGGACAGATACGCAGTATTTT
clone size: few
D gene: TRBD2
V gene: TRBV27
J gene: TRBJ2-3

CDR3 protein: CASSQSDRKTDGYTF
CDR3 DNA: TGTGCCAGCAGCCAATCGGACAGGAAGACTGATGGCTACACCTTC
clone size: many
D gene: TRBD1
V gene: TRBV16
J gene: TRBJ1-2

CDR3 protein: CSVAPLPAGKLFF
CDR3 DNA: TGCAGCGTTGCACCTCTCCCGGCGGGAAAACTGTTTTTT
clone size: many
D gene: .
V gene: TRBV29-1
J gene: TRBJ1-4

CDR3 protein: CASSLERGTLNEQFF
CDR3 DNA: TGTGCCAGCAGCTTAGAACGCGGGACGCTGAATGAGCAGTTCTTC
clone size: few
D gene: .
V gene: TRBV11-2
J gene: TRBJ2-1

CDR3 protein: CASNPTGSKVGANVLTF
CDR3 DNA: TGTGCCAGCAATCCGACAGGGAGTAAAGTGGGGGCCAACGTCCTGACTTTC
clone size: few
D gene: TRBD1
V gene: TRBV6-5
J gene: TRBJ2-6

CDR3 protein: CASSDPLGMGWDTEAFF
CDR3 DNA: TGTGCCAGCAGTGACCCCCTGGGTATGGGATGGGACACTGAAGCTTTCTTT
clone size: few
D gene: .
V gene: TRBV6-1
J gene: TRBJ1-1

CDR3 protein: CAIMASEVSGEQFF
CDR3 DNA: TGTGCCATCATGGCTAGCGAGGTTTCTGGAGAGCAGTTCTTC
clone size: many
D gene: .
V gene: TRBV10-3
J gene: TRBJ2-1

CDR3 protein: CASNLLPSDSGDQPQHF
CDR3 DNA: TGTGCCAGCAATCTTCTTCCCTCGGACAGCGGAGATCAGCCCCAGCATTTT
clone size: .
D gene: .
V gene: TRBV6-2/TRBV6-3
J gene: TRBJ1-5

CDR3 protein: CASSYREGGEQFF
CDR3 DNA: TGTGCCAGCAGTTACCGCGAGGGCGGTGAGCAGTTCTTC
clone size: .
D gene: .
V gene: TRBV6-2/TRBV6-3
J gene: TRBJ2-1

CDR3 protein: CAGLPALGFYGYTF
CDR3 DNA: TGTGCCGGATTACCAGCCTTGGGATTCTATGGCTACACCTTC
clone size: many
D gene: .
V gene: TRBV7-9
J gene: TRBJ1-2

CDR3 protein: CASTVRDFPDEQYF
CDR3 DNA: TGTGCCAGCACCGTCCGGGACTTCCCCGACGAGCAGTACTTC
clone size: few
D gene: .
V gene: TRBV11-1
J gene: TRBJ2-7

CDR3 protein: CASSSLHLLKNIQYF
CDR3 DNA: TGTGCCAGCAGCTCCCTGCATCTACTCAAAAACATTCAGTACTTC
clone size: .
D gene: .
V gene: TRBV6-2/TRBV6-3
J gene: TRBJ2-4

CDR3 protein: CASSFGTGTDTQYF
CDR3 DNA: TGTGCCAGCTCATTTGGGACAGGGACGGATACGCAGTATTTT
clone size: few
D gene: TRBD1
V gene: TRBV18
J gene: TRBJ2-3

CDR3 protein: CASSLARNTEAFF
CDR3 DNA: TGTGCCAGCAGCTTAGCCAGGAACACTGAAGCTTTCTTT
clone size: .
D gene: .
V gene: TRBV7-2
J gene: TRBJ1-1

CDR3 protein: CASVEGTEAFF
CDR3 DNA: TGTGCCAGCGTGGAGGGGACTGAAGCTTTCTTT
clone size: many
D gene: .
V gene: TRBV2
J gene: TRBJ1-1

CDR3 protein: CASDREGGAGQPQHF
CDR3 DNA: TGTGCCAGTGACCGAGAGGGGGGAGCAGGACAGCCCCAGCATTTT
clone size: many
D gene: .
V gene: TRBV6-2/TRBV6-3
J gene: TRBJ1-5

CDR3 protein: CASSPPRSYGYTF
CDR3 DNA: TGTGCCAGCAGCCCCCCTAGGAGCTATGGCTACACCTTC
clone size: few
D gene: .
V gene: TRBV5-5
J gene: TRBJ1-2

CDR3 protein: CASSLDPKNYGYTF
CDR3 DNA: TGTGCCAGCAGCTTAGACCCAAAAAACTATGGCTACACCTTC
clone size: many
D gene: .
V gene: TRBV7-2
J gene: TRBJ1-2

CDR3 protein: CASTYMDRGNSPLNF
CDR3 DNA: TGTGCCAGCACCTATATGGACAGGGGTAATTCACCCCTCAACTTT
clone size: .
D gene: TRBD1
V gene: TRBV27
J gene: TRBJ1-6

CDR3 protein: CASSFQLAGDYLAKNIQYF
CDR3 DNA: TGTGCCAGCAGCTTCCAGCTAGCGGGAGATTACCTAGCCAAAAACATTCAGTACTTC
clone size: few
D gene: TRBD2
V gene: TRBV11-3
J gene: TRBJ2-4

CDR3 protein: CASSLVVGTSGTSGANVLTF
CDR3 DNA: TGTGCCAGCAGCTTAGTGGTCGGGACTAGCGGGACCTCTGGGGCCAACGTCCTGACTTTC
clone size: few
D gene: TRBD2
V gene: TRBV7-8
J gene: TRBJ2-6

CDR3 protein: CASSLNKLRRSNTEAFF
CDR3 DNA: TGCGCCAGCAGCTTGAATAAGTTGAGGAGGTCGAACACTGAAGCTTTCTTT
clone size: .
D gene: .
V gene: TRBV5-1
J gene: TRBJ1-1

CDR3 protein: CASSPDRVDQPQHF
CDR3 DNA: TGTGCCAGCAGCCCAGACAGGGTCGATCAGCCCCAGCATTTT
clone size: few
D gene: TRBD1
V gene: TRBV7-8
J gene: TRBJ1-5

CDR3 protein: CASSLAGTGGFDF
CDR3 DNA: TGTGCCAGCAGCTTGGCCGGGACAGGGGGCTTCGACTTC
clone size: many
D gene: TRBD1
V gene: TRBV5-6
J gene: TRBJ1-2

CDR3 protein: CASSWAAGSNEKLFF
CDR3 DNA: TGCGCCAGCAGTTGGGCGGCAGGGAGTAATGAAAAACTGTTTTTT
clone size: few
D gene: .
V gene: TRBV5-1
J gene: TRBJ1-4

CDR3 protein: CSAREAGLLDTEAFF
CDR3 DNA: TGCAGTGCTAGAGAGGCGGGTCTCTTGGACACTGAAGCTTTCTTT
clone size: many
D gene: .
V gene: TRBV20-1
J gene: TRBJ1-1

CDR3 protein: CASSQDLRTGRSYNSPLHF
CDR3 DNA: TGTGCCAGCAGCCAAGACTTAAGGACAGGCAGGTCCTATAATTCACCCCTCCACTTT
clone size: many
D gene: TRBD1
V gene: TRBV4-2
J gene: TRBJ1-6

CDR3 protein: CASSLTGQGQETQYF
CDR3 DNA: TGTGCCAGCAGTTTAACAGGACAGGGACAAGAGACCCAGTACTTC
clone size: many
D gene: TRBD1
V gene: TRBV27
J gene: TRBJ2-5

CDR3 protein: CSAVDGVLGLQPQHF
CDR3 DNA: TGCAGCGCTGTGGACGGGGTCTTGGGGCTACAGCCCCAGCATTTT
clone size: medium-sized
D gene: .
V gene: TRBV29-1
J gene: TRBJ1-5

CDR3 protein: CASSFSGRLGNEQFF
CDR3 DNA: TGTGCCAGCAGTTTTAGCGGGAGACTCGGGAATGAGCAGTTCTTC
clone size: few
D gene: TRBD2
V gene: TRBV6-2/TRBV6-3
J gene: TRBJ2-1

CDR3 protein: CASRSGGRVPYEQYF
CDR3 DNA: TGTGCCAGCAGGTCTGGGGGCAGGGTCCCCTACGAGCAGTACTTC
clone size: many
D gene: .
V gene: TRBV6-1
J gene: TRBJ2-7

CDR3 protein: CASSLLAGRTDTQYF
CDR3 DNA: TGTGCCAGCAGCCTTCTAGCGGGAAGGACAGATACGCAGTATTTT
clone size: .
D gene: TRBD2
V gene: TRBV11-2
J gene: TRBJ2-3

CDR3 protein: CSAAGGLEQYF
CDR3 DNA: TGCAGCGCAGCCGGAGGCTTAGAGCAGTACTTC
clone size: .
D gene: .
V gene: TRBV20-1
J gene: TRBJ2-7

CDR3 protein: CASSLLGGRDQPQHF
CDR3 DNA: TGTGCCAGCAGCCTGCTCGGGGGAAGGGATCAGCCCCAGCATTTT
clone size: .
D gene: .
V gene: TRBV6-5
J gene: TRBJ1-5

CDR3 protein: CSVEIAGGTYEQYF
CDR3 DNA: TGCAGCGTTGAAATAGCGGGAGGCACCTACGAGCAGTACTTC
clone size: .
D gene: TRBD2
V gene: TRBV29-1
J gene: TRBJ2-7

CDR3 protein: CASSLVGLGSTTDTQYF
CDR3 DNA: TGTGCCAGCAGCTTGGTCGGACTAGGATCCACCACAGATACGCAGTATTTT
clone size: .
D gene: TRBD2
V gene: TRBV5-5
J gene: TRBJ2-3

CDR3 protein: CASTGTAAQAYEQYF
CDR3 DNA: TGTGCCAGCACGGGGACCGCCGCCCAGGCCTACGAGCAGTACTTC
clone size: few
D gene: .
V gene: TRBV6-5
J gene: TRBJ2-7

CDR3 protein: CASSLERGAGELFF
CDR3 DNA: TGTGCCAGCAGCTTAGAACGGGGGGCCGGGGAGCTGTTTTTT
clone size: few
D gene: TRBD2
V gene: TRBV7-2
J gene: TRBJ2-2

CDR3 protein: CASSHRPGLAGTGELFF
CDR3 DNA: TGTGCCAGCAGCCACCGGCCAGGACTAGCGGGCACCGGGGAGCTGTTTTTT
clone size: few
D gene: TRBD2
V gene: TRBV7-9
J gene: TRBJ2-2

CDR3 protein: CSVESGTGADTQYF
CDR3 DNA: TGCAGCGTTGAATCCGGGACAGGGGCAGATACGCAGTATTTT
clone size: .
D gene: TRBD1
V gene: TRBV29-1
J gene: TRBJ2-3

CDR3 protein: CASSPSREIDGELFF
CDR3 DNA: TGTGCCAGCAGCCCTTCTCGGGAGATCGACGGGGAGCTGTTTTTT
clone size: .
D gene: .
V gene: TRBV14
J gene: TRBJ2-2

CDR3 protein: CASSLSRDRVDSPLHF
CDR3 DNA: TGCGCCAGCAGCTTGTCCCGGGACAGGGTTGATTCACCCCTCCACTTT
clone size: few
D gene: TRBD1
V gene: TRBV5-1
J gene: TRBJ1-6

CDR3 protein: CSARDLLGTDTQYF
CDR3 DNA: TGCAGTGCTAGGGACCTTCTAGGCACAGATACGCAGTATTTT
clone size: .
D gene: .
V gene: TRBV20-1
J gene: TRBJ2-3

CDR3 protein: CASSYSNRNGYTF
CDR3 DNA: TGTGCCAGCAGTTACTCCAATCGAAATGGCTACACCTTC
clone size: few
D gene: .
V gene: TRBV6-5
J gene: TRBJ1-2

CDR3 protein: CASSYGGASSSYNEQFF
CDR3 DNA: TGTGCCAGCAGTTACGGGGGTGCCTCAAGCTCCTACAATGAGCAGTTCTTC
clone size: .
D gene: .
V gene: TRBV28
J gene: TRBJ2-1

CDR3 protein: CASSQTGGHGELFF
CDR3 DNA: TGTGCCAGCAGTCAGACAGGGGGTCACGGGGAGCTGTTTTTT
clone size: .
D gene: TRBD1
V gene: TRBV6-4
J gene: TRBJ2-2